Included here is one T cell receptor (beta chain) sequence, with context. The gene symbols are mouse symbols. Read sequence stops 4 residues before the CDR3 end, and the germline J gene provides the missing end. This specimen belongs to a study of CD8+ T cells in alopecia areata. The study sorted pooled cutaneous lymph node cells by CD4, CD8alpha, NKG2D, NKG2ACE and other markers. CDR3 length equals 15 residues. Germline V CDR1 and CDR2: GKSSPN, SITVG. The germline V and J ends were trimmed by 3 bases and 0 bases, with 11 bases remaining between them. Extracted from the samples, RNA was reverse transcribed into cDNA to serve as the sequencing template. Profiling relied on immunoSEQ multiplex PCR, and the TCRdb table lists in-frame clones only, not all of them. Observed in the sample are roughly 260,000 clones, none of them singletons.

This receptor was identified in a C3H/HeJ mouse with alopecia areata. The mouse strain carries the MHC haplotype H2-k. The chain combines TRBV31 with TRBJ2-2, with TRBD1 as a possible D gene (6 bases). Sequencing was performed on CD4+ T cells sorted from a lymph node. This CDR3 reads CAWSAQGANTGQLYF. The DNA read from the CDR3 is TGTGCCTGGAGCGCACAGGGCGCAAACACCGGG. The whole variable domain, filled in from reference TRBV31 and TRBJ2-2, reads AQTIHQWPVAEIKAVGSPLSLGCTIKGKSSPNLYWYWQATGGTLQQLFYSITVGQVESVVQLNLSASRPKDDQFILSTEKLLLSHSGFYLCAWSAQGANTGQLYFGEGSKLTVL.